The next 29 T cell receptor beta chains were all read from a single sample in a study of technical replicates of blood from a few donors. Repertoires were generated with immunoSEQ multiplex PCR, while TCRdb's copy carries only in-frame clones and drops some. The sample has about 84,000 clones, less than 98% seen once; the top ten hold 0.15% to 0.2%. Sequences were obtained from T cells isolated from PBMCs. The receptors were sampled from a human donor in good health.

With respect to this clone: This specimen includes other DNA sequences encoding the same CDR3. V usage is TRBV4-1 and J usage is TRBJ2-7, with D possibly matching TRBD2 (5 bases). The CDR3 runs to 16 residues. V was trimmed by 1 base and J by 0 bases, leaving 13 bases between them. Looked up from germline, CDR1 is MGHRA and CDR2 is YSYEKL. CDR3 coding DNA: TGCGCCAGCAGCCAAGGTTCAGGAGGTCCCTCCTACGAGCAGTACTTC. Translation: CASSQGSGGPSYEQYF.

The CDR3 DNA is TGTGCCAGCAGGCCCGAGGACACCGGGGAGCTGTTTTTT. Protein: CASRPEDTGELFF. This chain links TRBV2 with TRBJ2-2; no clear D. This CDR3 has 13 residues. Germline-derived CDR1 and CDR2 are SNHLY and FYNNEI. V lost 6 bases, J lost 3 bases, and 8 bases lay in between. The whole variable domain, remainder taken from reference TRBV2 and TRBJ2-2, is EPEVTQTPSHQVTQMGQEVILRCVPISNHLYFYWYRQILGQKVEFLVSFYNNEISEKSEIFDDQFSVERPDGSNFTLKIRSTKLEDSAMYFCASRPEDTGELFFGEGSRLTVL.

The V call is TRBV27, the J call TRBJ2-7; 8 bases match TRBD1. Germline values: CDR1 MNHEY, CDR2 SMNVEV (reference sequence). Germline trimming cut 7 bases from V and 3 bases from J; bases unmatched to any gene: 14. The CDR3 has 16 amino acids. CDR3 DNA: TGTGCCAGCAAGGTCGGTCGGACAGGGAGGATCTACGAGCAGTACTTC. This gives the protein CASKVGRTGRIYEQYF.

V is TRBV5-8 and J is TRBJ2-7, with TRBD1 as a possible D gene (6 bases). V gave up 7 bases and J gave up 3 bases, with 20 bases separating them. There are 15 residues in the CDR3. Germline loops: CDR1 SGHTS, CDR2 YDEGEE. The CDR3 is CASVPDSLLNYEQYF. The CDR3 DNA reads TGTGCCAGCGTGCCGGACAGCTTACTAAACTACGAGCAGTACTTC.

The CDR3 DNA reads as TGTGCCAGTAGTATAAGGGAGCAAGAGACCCAGTACTTC. Translation gives CASSIREQETQYF. The rearrangement links TRBV19 to TRBJ2-5; TRBD2 is a possible D gene (5 bases). CDR1 and CDR2 (germline): LNHDA, SQIVND (reference sequence). The CDR3 consists of 13 residues. The germline V and J ends were trimmed by 2 bases and 2 bases, with 6 bases remaining between them.

The chain recombines TRBV4-1 with TRBJ1-5; 8 bases map to TRBD1. There are 17 residues in the CDR3. V dropped 2 bases and J dropped 1; count of bases not matched to a gene: 7. Germline loops: CDR1 MGHRA, CDR2 YSYEKL. The CDR3 region has the DNA TGCGCCAGCAGCCAACCAACAGGGGGTGCGAGCAATCAGCCCCAGCATTTT. Translation: CASSQPTGGASNQPQHF.

This chain connects TRBV27 to TRBJ2-2; TRBD1 aligns across 8 bases. From germline, CDR1 is MNHEY and CDR2 SMNVEV (reference sequence). This CDR3 contains 16 residues. V lost 5 bases to trimming and J lost 4 bases; unmatched junction nucleotides: 9. The CDR3 DNA reads as TGTGCCAGCAGTCTTCTGCGGACAGGGACCACCGGGGAGCTGTTTTTT. This encodes CASSLLRTGTTGELFF.

The chain recombines TRBV11-1 with TRBJ2-7; tentatively, D is TRBD2 (6 bases). Trimming removed 5 bases at V and 5 bases at J, with 10 bases between. Per the germline V gene, CDR1 is SGHAT and CDR2 is FQDESV (reference sequence). The CDR3 runs 12 residues. CDR3 coding DNA: TGTGCCAGCAGCGGGGGGTCCCACGAGCAGTACTTC. The encoded protein is CASSGGSHEQYF.

V and J are TRBV28 and TRBJ1-4, with a tentative D call TRBD1 (5 bases). Germline V CDR1 and CDR2: MDHEN, SYDVKM. V was clipped by 3 bases and J by 8 bases, with 7 bases between them. This CDR3 is 12 amino acids long. In nucleotides, the CDR3 is TGTGCCAGCAGTTTGAACAGGGAAAAACTGTTTTTT. Its translation: CASSLNREKLFF.

This chain uses TRBV30 with TRBJ1-2; a possible D gene is TRBD1 (6 bases). The CDR3 has 14 residues. Per germline, CDR1 GTSNPN and CDR2 SVGIG (reference sequence). V lost 4 bases, J lost 5 bases, and 17 bases lay in between. The CDR3 sequence is CAWIEGGRGYGYTF. CDR3 bases: TGTGCCTGGATAGAGGGGGGGCGGGGTTATGGCTACACCTTC.

The count of this clone is one. The chain recombines TRBV5-1 with TRBJ1-5; 9 positions match TRBD1. The CDR3 loop spans 13 amino acids. Germline V gene sequence: CDR1 SGHRS, CDR2 YFSETQ. With V trimmed by 3 bases and J by 5 bases, 0 bases remained unmatched. As DNA, the CDR3 is TGCGCCAGCAGCTGGACAGGGGATCAGCCCCAGCATTTT. Translated, it gives CASSWTGDQPQHF.

The gene calls are TRBV6-1 and TRBJ2-2; D gene ambiguous. Germline CDR1 reads MNHNS; CDR2 reads SASEGT. CDR3 length: 15 residues. V was shortened by 3 bases and J by 4 bases, with 12 bases between the two germline ends. The CDR3 bases are TGTGCCAGCAGTGATGTCGCCCCGGGCACCGGGGAGCTGTTTTTT. This translates into CASSDVAPGTGELFF.

The CDR3 region is CASSYRGGGTEAFF. CDR3 coding DNA: TGTGCCAGCAGTTACCGGGGAGGGGGAACTGAAGCTTTCTTT. The chain combines TRBV6-6 with TRBJ1-1; tentatively, D is TRBD1 (6 bases). There are 14 residues in the CDR3. Trimming took 2 bases from V and 5 from J, leaving 12 bases between them. Germline CDR1 and CDR2: MNHNY and SVGAGI (reference sequence).

The chain links TRBV19 to TRBJ1-6, with D possibly TRBD1 on 5 matching bases. The CDR3 totals 18 residues. V dropped 6 bases and J dropped 7 bases, with 25 bases sitting between them. Germline V gene data show CDR1 as LNHDA and CDR2 as SQIVND (reference sequence). CDR3 residues: CASSPRTRTDSENSPLHF. The DNA for the CDR3 is TGTGCCAGTAGCCCACGGACCCGAACTGACAGCGAGAATTCACCCCTCCACTTT.

The chain uses TRBV2 and TRBJ2-7; the D is unclear. V lost 6 bases, J lost 7 bases, and 7 bases lay in between. Per the germline V gene, CDR1 is SNHLY and CDR2 is FYNNEI. This CDR3 region has 10 residues. In DNA form, the CDR3 reads TGTGCCAGCAGAATACGGGAGCAGTACTTC. Amino acids: CASRIREQYF.

This sequence joins TRBV12-5 and TRBJ1-5; D not certain. Trimming stripped 1 base from V and 4 bases from J, with 20 bases between. The CDR3 runs to 18 residues. Germline lookup yields CDR1 LGHNT and CDR2 FRNRAP. CDR3 bases: TGTGCTAGTGGTTTGGCCTATACTCCCGGGATGGGGAATCAGCCCCAGCATTTT. Protein product: CASGLAYTPGMGNQPQHF.

V gene TRBV5-4 combines with J gene TRBJ2-2; 13 positions agree with TRBD2. CDR1 is SGHNT and CDR2 is YYREEE in the germline V gene (reference sequence). The length of the CDR3 is 16 residues. J lost 5 bases, V lost 0 bases, and 1 base had no gene match. The CDR3, as DNA: TGTGCCAGCAGCTTGGGGACTAGCGGGAGAACCGGGGAGCTGTTTTTT. It encodes CASSLGTSGRTGELFF.

The chain links TRBV27 to TRBJ2-7; 7 nucleotides match TRBD1. The J segment lost 0 bases and the V segment lost 2 bases, leaving 1 base of the junction unmatched. CDR1 is MNHEY and CDR2 is SMNVEV in the germline V gene (reference sequence). CDR3 size: 14 residues. The CDR3 region is CASSLGDSSYEQYF. The CDR3 coding sequence is TGTGCCAGCAGTTTAGGGGACAGCTCCTACGAGCAGTACTTC.

V is TRBV21-1 and J is TRBJ2-7; TRBD2, the D gene given by the table, was not confirmed from the DNA. TRBV21-1 is a pseudogene. This CDR3 contains 16 residues. This CDR3 is CASSKAPGLILREQYF. CDR3 sequence (DNA): TGTGCCAGCAGCAAAGCCCCGGGACTCATACTACGGGAGCAGTACTTC.

This rearrangement joins TRBV27 to TRBJ1-1, with 8 bases fitting TRBD1. Germline CDR1 is MNHEY and CDR2 is SMNVEV (reference sequence). With 6 bases clipped from V and 4 bases from J, the junction kept 4 bases outside the gene matches. The CDR3 runs to 13 residues. The CDR3 loop is CASRGQGPTEAFF. Here the CDR3 DNA reads TGTGCCAGCAGAGGACAGGGCCCCACTGAAGCTTTCTTT.

This chain uses TRBV6-5 with TRBJ2-3; 9 bases fit TRBD2. V was pared by 0 bases and J by 4 bases, with 5 bases of the junction left unmatched. The CDR3 has 16 residues. Per germline, CDR1 MNHEY and CDR2 SVGAGI. The DNA for the CDR3 is TGTGCCAGCAGTTACTCGGGCGGGGGGGCGGCAGATACGCAGTATTTT. It translates to CASSYSGGGAADTQYF.

This clone was counted a single time. V and J are TRBV6-5 and TRBJ2-3; no reliable D call. Germline V gene lookup returns CDR1 MNHEY and CDR2 SVGAGI. V shed 4 bases and J shed 6 bases, with 5 bases lying between them. This CDR3 has 11 residues. The CDR3 is CASSSRDTQYF. In DNA, the CDR3 is TGTGCCAGCAGTTCGAGGGATACGCAGTATTTT.

This clone was found once. V usage is TRBV11-3 and J usage is TRBJ2-5, with 9 bases matching TRBD1. The V gene's germline CDR1 is SGHNT and CDR2 YENEEA. The J segment lost 4 bases and the V segment lost 5 bases, leaving 8 bases of the junction unmatched. The CDR3 contains 15 residues. CDR3 sequence: CASSPTAGQGETQYF. For the CDR3, the DNA is TGTGCCAGCAGCCCAACGGCGGGACAGGGAGAGACCCAGTACTTC.

The J gene is TRBJ2-1, the V gene TRBV11-3; 9 bases map to TRBD2. The CDR3 contains 15 residues. CDR1 is SGHNT and CDR2 is YENEEA in the germline V gene. Germline trimming cut 5 bases from V and 8 bases from J; bases unmatched to any gene: 10. CDR3 residues: CASSPLAGGPHEQFF. The DNA of the CDR3 is TGTGCCAGCAGCCCACTCGCGGGGGGGCCTCATGAGCAGTTCTTC.

The chain has TRBV29-1 and TRBJ2-1; D possibly corresponds to TRBD1 (5 bases). This CDR3 region has 14 residues. Germline CDR1 is SQVTM and CDR2 is ANQGSEA. The V end was cut by 2 bases, the J end by 8 bases, with 16 bases between. The chain's CDR3 is CSVESGRTGDEQFF. The CDR3 DNA is TGCAGCGTTGAATCAGGGCGGACCGGCGATGAGCAGTTCTTC.

This chain uses TRBV6-5 with TRBJ1-1; the D is unclear. Germline CDR1 reads MNHEY; CDR2 reads SVGAGI. V shed 0 bases and J shed 4 bases, with 6 bases lying between them. The CDR3 loop spans 13 amino acids. CDR3 bases: TGTGCCAGCAGTTACTCGAGTAGCACTGAAGCTTTCTTT. Protein product: CASSYSSSTEAFF.

V gene TRBV10-3 combines with J gene TRBJ1-2, with D possibly matching TRBD1 (5 bases). Trimming took off 0 bases at V and 6 bases at J, with 11 bases between the two ends. CDR1 and CDR2 from the germline V gene are ENHRY and SYGVKD. The CDR3 consists of 14 residues. CDR3: CAISESAGGDGYTF. CDR3 DNA: TGTGCCATCAGTGAGTCCGCGGGGGGGGATGGCTACACCTTC.

The rearrangement links TRBV6-5 to TRBJ2-3, with 8 bases matching TRBD2. The CDR3 spans 14 residues. With V trimmed by 2 bases and J by 2 bases, 0 bases remained unmatched. In germline, CDR1 is MNHEY, CDR2 SVGAGI. The CDR3 region has the DNA TGTGCCAGCAGTTACGGACTAGCCACAGATACGCAGTATTTT. Translating it yields CASSYGLATDTQYF.

The gene calls are TRBV7-9 and TRBJ1-1, with 10 positions matching TRBD1. The germline CDR1 and CDR2 sequences are SEHNR and FQNEAQ (reference sequence). The CDR3 contains 14 residues. V trimming: 2 bases; J trimming: 5 bases; junction bases outside the gene matches: 2. The CDR3 nucleotides are TGTGCCAGCAGCTTAAGGGACAGGGGTACTGAAGCTTTCTTT. This sequence encodes CASSLRDRGTEAFF.